This T cell receptor (beta chain) was sequenced in a study of cytomegalovirus exposure and HLA in healthy donors. The CDR3 runs 15 residues. Germline V CDR1 and CDR2: LGHNT, FRNRAP. Deletions cut 5 bases from V and 3 bases from J, with 16 bases between. General study findings and limits: The study flagged around 160 TCR beta chains as cytomegalovirus-associated. One variant, a missense change in DCLRE1C, was linked in a later analysis to TCR beta V- and J-gene trimming. Presence/absence analyses assumed roughly uniform sequencing depth across donors.

This PCR relied on a set of 60 Vbeta primers and 13 Jbeta primers. Method: immunoSEQ multiplex PCR; TCRdb's copy keeps in-frame clones and lacks some. The table records roughly 54,000 clones, around 70% of them present only once. On this clone itself: Its matching antigen is unknown.

Sequencing input: PBMCs. The rearrangement joins TRBV12-5 to TRBJ1-1, with D unresolved. This clonotype was sampled from a woman aged 55-70 years in good health and CMV-seropositive. CDR3 bases: TGTGCTAGTGGTGTCATCAGTGGTTCCTACACTGAAGCTTTCTTT. Translation: CASGVISGSYTEAFF.